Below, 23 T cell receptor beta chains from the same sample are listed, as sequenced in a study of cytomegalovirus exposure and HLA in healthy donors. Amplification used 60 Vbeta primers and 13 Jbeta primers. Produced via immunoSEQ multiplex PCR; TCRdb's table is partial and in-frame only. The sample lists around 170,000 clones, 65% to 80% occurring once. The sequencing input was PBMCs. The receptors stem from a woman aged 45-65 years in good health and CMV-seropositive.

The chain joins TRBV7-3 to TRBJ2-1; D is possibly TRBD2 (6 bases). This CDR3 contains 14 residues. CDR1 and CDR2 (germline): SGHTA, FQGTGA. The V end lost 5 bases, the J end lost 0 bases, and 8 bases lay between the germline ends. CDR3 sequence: CASSPGGSYNEQFF. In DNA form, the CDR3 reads TGTGCCAGCAGCCCCGGGGGCTCCTACAATGAGCAGTTCTTC.

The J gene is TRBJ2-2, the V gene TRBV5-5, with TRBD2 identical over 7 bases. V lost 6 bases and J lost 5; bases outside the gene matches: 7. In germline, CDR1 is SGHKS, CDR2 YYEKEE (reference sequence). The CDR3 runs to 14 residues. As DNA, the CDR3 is TGTGCCAGCACAACCGGGGGAGGGACCGGGGAGCTGTTTTTT. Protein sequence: CASTTGGGTGELFF.

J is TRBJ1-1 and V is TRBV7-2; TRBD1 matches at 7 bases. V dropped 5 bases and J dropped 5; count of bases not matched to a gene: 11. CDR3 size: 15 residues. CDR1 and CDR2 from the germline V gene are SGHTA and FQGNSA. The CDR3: CASSQRQGVGTEAFF. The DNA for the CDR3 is TGTGCCAGCAGCCAGAGACAGGGCGTTGGGACTGAAGCTTTCTTT.

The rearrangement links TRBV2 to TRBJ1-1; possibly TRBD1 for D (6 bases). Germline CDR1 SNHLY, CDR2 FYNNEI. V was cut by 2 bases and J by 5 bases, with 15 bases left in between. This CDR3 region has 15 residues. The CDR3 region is CASSELLMGATEAFF. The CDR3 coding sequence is TGTGCCAGCAGTGAATTGTTAATGGGGGCTACTGAAGCTTTCTTT.

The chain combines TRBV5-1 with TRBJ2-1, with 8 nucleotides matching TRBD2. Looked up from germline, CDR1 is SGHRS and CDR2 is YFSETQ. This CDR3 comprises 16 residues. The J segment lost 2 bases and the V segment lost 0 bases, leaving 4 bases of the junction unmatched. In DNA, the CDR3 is TGCGCCAGCAGCTTGGCGATCGGGGGGGCCTACAATGAGCAGTTCTTC. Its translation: CASSLAIGGAYNEQFF.

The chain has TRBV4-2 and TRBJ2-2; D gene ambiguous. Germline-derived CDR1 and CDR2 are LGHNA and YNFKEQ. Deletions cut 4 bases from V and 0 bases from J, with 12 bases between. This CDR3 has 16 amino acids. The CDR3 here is CASSRATGANTGELFF. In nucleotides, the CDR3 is TGTGCCAGCAGCCGAGCGACTGGTGCGAACACCGGGGAGCTGTTTTTT.

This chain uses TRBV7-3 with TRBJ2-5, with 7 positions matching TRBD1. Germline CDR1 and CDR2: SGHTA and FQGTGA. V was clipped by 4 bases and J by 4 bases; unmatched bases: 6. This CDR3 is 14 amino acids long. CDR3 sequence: CASSSTGVGETQYF. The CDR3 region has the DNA TGTGCCAGCAGCTCCACAGGGGTAGGAGAGACCCAGTACTTC.

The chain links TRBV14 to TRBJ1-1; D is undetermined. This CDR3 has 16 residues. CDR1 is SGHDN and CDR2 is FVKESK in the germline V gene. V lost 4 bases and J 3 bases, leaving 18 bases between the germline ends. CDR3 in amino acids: CASSPSGNPRDTEAFF. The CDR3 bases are TGTGCCAGCAGCCCCTCCGGGAACCCTCGGGACACTGAAGCTTTCTTT.

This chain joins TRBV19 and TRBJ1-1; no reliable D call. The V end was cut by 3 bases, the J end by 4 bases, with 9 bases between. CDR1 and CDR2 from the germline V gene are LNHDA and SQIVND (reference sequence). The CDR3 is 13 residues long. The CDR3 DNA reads TGTGCCAGTAGTATGGAGGGCGGCACTGAAGCTTTCTTT. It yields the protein CASSMEGGTEAFF.

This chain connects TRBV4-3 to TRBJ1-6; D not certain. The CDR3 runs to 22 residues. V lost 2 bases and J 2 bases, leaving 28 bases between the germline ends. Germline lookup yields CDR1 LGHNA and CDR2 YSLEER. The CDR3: CASSQILVGGLGSQAYNSPLHF. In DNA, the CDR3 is TGCGCCAGCAGCCAAATTCTCGTGGGCGGCCTAGGGAGTCAGGCCTATAATTCACCCCTCCACTTT.

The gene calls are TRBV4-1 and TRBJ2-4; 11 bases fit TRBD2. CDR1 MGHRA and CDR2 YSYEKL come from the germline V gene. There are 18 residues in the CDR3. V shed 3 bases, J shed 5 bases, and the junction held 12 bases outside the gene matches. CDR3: CASSHYARSGRAENIQYF. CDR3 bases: TGCGCCAGCAGCCACTACGCCCGTAGCGGGAGGGCCGAAAACATTCAGTACTTC.

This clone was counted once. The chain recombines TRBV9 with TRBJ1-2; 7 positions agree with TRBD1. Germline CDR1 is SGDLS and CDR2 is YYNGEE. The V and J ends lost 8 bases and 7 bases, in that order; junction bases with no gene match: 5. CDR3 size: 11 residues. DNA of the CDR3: TGTGCCAGTACAGGGGTCGCTGGCTACACCTTC. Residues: CASTGVAGYTF.

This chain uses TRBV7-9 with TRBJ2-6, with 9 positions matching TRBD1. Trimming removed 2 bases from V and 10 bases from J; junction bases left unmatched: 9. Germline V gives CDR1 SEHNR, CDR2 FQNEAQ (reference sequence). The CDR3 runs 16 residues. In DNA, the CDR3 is TGTGCCAGCAGCTTACTACAGACAGGGGGGATGAACGTCCTGACTTTC. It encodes CASSLLQTGGMNVLTF.

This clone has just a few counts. The CDR3 here is CASSEALNTEAFF. The DNA for the CDR3 is TGTGCCAGCAGCGAAGCCTTGAACACTGAAGCTTTCTTT. The chain carries TRBV5-5 and TRBJ1-1; D gene uncertain. Germline CDR1 SGHKS, CDR2 YYEKEE (reference sequence). Trimming took 4 bases from V and 0 from J, leaving 7 bases between them. The CDR3 is 13 amino acids.

The CDR3 is CASSSTGDGTDTQYF. The CDR3 DNA is TGTGCCAGCAGCTCGACAGGGGACGGCACAGATACGCAGTATTTT. The V gene is TRBV7-2, the J gene TRBJ2-3; 8 bases agree with TRBD1. V dropped 4 bases and J dropped 1; count of bases not matched to a gene: 4. CDR1 and CDR2 from the germline V gene are SGHTA and FQGNSA. CDR3 length: 15 residues.

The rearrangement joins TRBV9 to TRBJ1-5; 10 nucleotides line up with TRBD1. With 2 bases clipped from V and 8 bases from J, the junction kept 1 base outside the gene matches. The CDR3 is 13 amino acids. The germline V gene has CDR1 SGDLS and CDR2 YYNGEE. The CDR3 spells CASSVGQGKPQHF. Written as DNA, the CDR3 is TGTGCCAGCAGCGTGGGACAGGGGAAGCCCCAGCATTTT. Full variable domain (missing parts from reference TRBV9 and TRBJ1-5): DSGVTQTPKHLITATGQRVTLRCSPRSGDLSVYWYQQSLDQGLQFLIQYYNGEERAKGNILERFSAQQFPDLHSELNLSSLELGDSALYFCASSVGQGKPQHFGDGTRLSIL.

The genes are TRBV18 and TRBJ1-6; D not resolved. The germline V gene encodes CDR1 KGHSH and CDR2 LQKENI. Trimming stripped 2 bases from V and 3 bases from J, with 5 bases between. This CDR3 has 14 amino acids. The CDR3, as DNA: TGTGCCAGCTCACCAAACAGCTATAATTCACCCCTCCACTTT. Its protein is CASSPNSYNSPLHF. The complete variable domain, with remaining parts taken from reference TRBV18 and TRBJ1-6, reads NAGVMQNPRHLVRRRGQEARLRCSPMKGHSHVYWYRQLPEEGLKFMVYLQKENIIDESGMPKERFSAEFPKEGPSILRIQQVVRGDSAAYFCASSPNSYNSPLHFGNGTRLTVT.

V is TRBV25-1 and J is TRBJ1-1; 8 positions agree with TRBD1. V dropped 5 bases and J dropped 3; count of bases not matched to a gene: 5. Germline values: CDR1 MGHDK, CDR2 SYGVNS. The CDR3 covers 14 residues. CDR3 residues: CASSSGGEDTEAFF. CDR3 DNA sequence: TGTGCCAGCAGTTCAGGGGGCGAAGACACTGAAGCTTTCTTT.

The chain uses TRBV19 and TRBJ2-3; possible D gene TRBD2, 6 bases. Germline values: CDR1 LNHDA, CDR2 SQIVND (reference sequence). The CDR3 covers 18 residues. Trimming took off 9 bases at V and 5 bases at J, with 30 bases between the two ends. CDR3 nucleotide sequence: TGTGCCAGCAAGCGATCTCCCGGAACAGGAGGGGACCGAGATACGCAGTATTTT. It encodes CASKRSPGTGGDRDTQYF.

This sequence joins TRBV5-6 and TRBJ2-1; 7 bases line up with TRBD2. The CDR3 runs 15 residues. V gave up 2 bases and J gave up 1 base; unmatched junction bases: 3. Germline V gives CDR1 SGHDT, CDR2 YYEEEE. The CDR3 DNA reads TGTGCCAGCAGCTTTTGGGGGGGTTCCTACAATGAGCAGTTCTTC. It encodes CASSFWGGSYNEQFF.

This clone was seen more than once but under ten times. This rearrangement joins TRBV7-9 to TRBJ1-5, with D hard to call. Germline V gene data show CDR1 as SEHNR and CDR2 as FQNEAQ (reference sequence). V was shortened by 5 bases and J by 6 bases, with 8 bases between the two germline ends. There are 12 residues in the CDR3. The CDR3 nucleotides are TGTGCCAGCAGCCAAAGAGCTCAGCCCCAGCATTTT. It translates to CASSQRAQPQHF. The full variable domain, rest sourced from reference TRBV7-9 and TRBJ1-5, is DTGVSQNPRHKITKRGQNVTFRCDPISEHNRLYWYRQTLGQGPEFLTYFQNEAQLEKSRLLSDRFSAERPKGSFSTLEIQRTEQGDSAMYLCASSQRAQPQHFGDGTRLSIL.

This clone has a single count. CDR3 region: CASSPRESGYTF. The DNA for the CDR3 is TGTGCCAGCAGCCCACGGGAGTCGGGCTACACCTTC. V usage is TRBV7-2 and J usage is TRBJ1-2; the D is unclear. Germline CDR1 and CDR2: SGHTA and FQGNSA. This CDR3 has 12 residues. Trimming removed 5 bases from V and 8 bases from J, with 12 bases in between.

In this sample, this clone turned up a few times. DNA for the CDR3: TGTGCCAGCAGCGCCCTGCAGGGGGCTAGCACAGATACGCAGTATTTT. It yields the protein CASSALQGASTDTQYF. The rearrangement uses TRBV7-2 and TRBJ2-3, with 8 bases aligning to TRBD1. There are 16 residues in the CDR3. J gave up 0 bases and V 5 bases, and 7 bases lay outside the gene matches. Germline CDR1 and CDR2: SGHTA and FQGNSA.